Below, 16 T cell receptor beta chains from the same sample are listed, as sequenced in a study of T-cell reconstitution after alpha-beta-depleted transplantation in children. Unique molecular identifiers were incorporated when the TCRbeta library was constructed. TCRdb redid the calling of the PCR reads with MiXCR, one entry per CDR3 protein. Found here are just under 250,000 distinct CDR3 sequences, about 25% of them singletons; the top ten hold about 2.6%. The material sequenced was PBMCs, taken before TCRalphabeta/CD19-depleted stem cell transplant. The receptors come from a girl aged 2 to 9 with Fanconi anemia, due to receive a stem cell transplant.

The genes are TRBV2 and TRBJ1-1; 10 bases map to TRBD1. The CDR3 contains 15 residues. The J segment lost 7 bases and the V segment lost 8 bases, leaving 13 bases of the junction unmatched. Germline V lookup: CDR1 SNHLY, CDR2 FYNNEI. CDR3 amino acids: CASGTGALNLNEAFF. CDR3 DNA sequence: TGTGCCAGCGGGACAGGGGCCTTGAACCTTAATGAAGCTTTCTTT.

This clonotype was observed at least ten times. The rearrangement links TRBV7-2 to TRBJ2-5; possibly TRBD2 for D (5 bases). The CDR3 is made up of 13 amino acids. From germline, CDR1 is SGHTA and CDR2 FQGNSA. Trimming took off 3 bases at V and 1 base at J, with 6 bases between the two ends. The CDR3 sequence is CASSFSVQETQYF. The DNA of the CDR3 is TGTGCCAGCAGCTTTAGCGTCCAAGAGACCCAGTACTTC.

This rearrangement joins TRBV20-1 to TRBJ2-1; D is unclear. Germline loops: CDR1 DFQATT, CDR2 SNEGSKA (reference sequence). This CDR3 has 14 residues. Trimming removed 5 bases at V and 4 bases at J, with 15 bases between. DNA of the CDR3: TGCAGTGCTTCCTCCGGTCGCATTTACAATGAGCAGTTCTTC. Its protein product is CSASSGRIYNEQFF.

This clonotype was found a few times. This rearrangement joins TRBV20-1 to TRBJ2-7; 9 positions agree with TRBD2. Germline V CDR1 and CDR2: DFQATT, SNEGSKA (reference sequence). V shed 6 bases and J 3 bases; nucleotides not matched to a gene: 6. This CDR3 is 13 amino acids long. CDR3 protein: CSAEGGGDYEQYF. The CDR3 DNA sequence: TGCAGTGCCGAGGGCGGGGGGGACTACGAGCAGTACTTC.

This clonotype was seen a few times. V and J are TRBV20-1 and TRBJ2-5; D possibly corresponds to TRBD2 (6 bases). The length of the CDR3 is 14 residues. The germline CDR1 and CDR2 sequences are DFQATT and SNEGSKA (reference sequence). Between the trimmed V and J ends, which lost 3 bases and 5 bases, there was a span of 16 bases. The DNA of the CDR3 is TGCAGTGCTAGTTTGCGGGGCTGGGAGGAGACCCAGTACTTC. This gives the protein CSASLRGWEETQYF.

This clonotype was detected only a few times. The chain combines TRBV7-2 with TRBJ2-7; 11 nucleotides agree with TRBD1. Trimming cost V 5 bases and J 2 bases; bases outside gene matches: 5. CDR3 length equals 15 residues. Germline V gene data show CDR1 as SGHTA and CDR2 as FQGNSA. This CDR3 reads CASSPGTGGPYEQYF. DNA of the CDR3: TGTGCCAGCAGCCCCGGGACAGGGGGACCCTACGAGCAGTACTTC. The full variable domain, with the rest looked up from reference TRBV7-2 and TRBJ2-7, is GAGVSQSPSNKVTEKGKDVELRCDPISGHTALYWYRQSLGQGLEFLIYFQGNSAPDKSGLPSDRFSAERTGGSVSTLTIQRTQQEDSAVYLCASSPGTGGPYEQYFGPGTRLTVT.

J is TRBJ1-5 and V is TRBV12-3 or TRBV12-4; TRBD1 matches at 9 bases. V shed 5 bases, J shed 7 bases, and the junction held 9 bases outside the gene matches. The CDR3 loop spans 15 amino acids. CDR3: CASSGDRVSMQPQHF. CDR3 DNA sequence: TGTGCCAGCAGTGGGGACAGGGTCTCAATGCAGCCCCAGCATTTT.

This clonotype was picked up a small number of times. The chain recombines TRBV20-1 with TRBJ2-3, with D unresolved. CDR1 and CDR2 from the germline V gene are DFQATT and SNEGSKA (reference sequence). The CDR3 loop spans 8 amino acids. The CDR3 region has the DNA TGCCTTCCAAAAGGGCAGTATTTT. Translated: CLPKGQYF.

The CDR3 loop reads CASSVKTENTEAFF. For the CDR3, the DNA is TGTGCCAGCAGTGTTAAGACAGAGAACACTGAAGCTTTCTTT. The chain has TRBV6-1 and TRBJ1-1, with a tentative D call TRBD1 (5 bases). V dropped 4 bases and J dropped 1 base, with 10 bases sitting between them. CDR3 size: 14 residues. Looked up from germline, CDR1 is MNHNS and CDR2 is SASEGT.

The rearrangement links TRBV7-6 to TRBJ2-1; 10 bases line up with TRBD2. The ends lost 1 base at V and 2 bases at J; junction bases unmatched: 5. CDR1 and CDR2 (germline): SGHVS, FNYEAQ. The CDR3 covers 17 residues. The CDR3 protein is CASSLESGTSAYNEQFF. The CDR3 DNA follows: TGTGCCAGCAGCTTAGAATCCGGGACTAGCGCCTACAATGAGCAGTTCTTC.

This clonotype was observed a handful of times. CDR3 nucleotides: TGTGCCAGCAGCTTCAGACTAGCGGGAGAGGCAGATACGCAGTATTTT. It specifies CASSFRLAGEADTQYF. The chain is built from TRBV5-4 and TRBJ2-3, with 12 bases aligning to TRBD2. V trimming: 2 bases; J trimming: 4 bases; junction bases outside the gene matches: 5. Germline lookup yields CDR1 SGHNT and CDR2 YYREEE (reference sequence). The CDR3 spans 16 residues.

The chain employs TRBV7-2 and TRBJ1-2; 7 bases fit TRBD1. The CDR3 runs to 15 residues. The J segment lost 4 bases and the V segment lost 2 bases, leaving 7 bases of the junction unmatched. Per germline, CDR1 SGHTA and CDR2 FQGNSA. This CDR3 reads CASSLFRDRAYGYTF. CDR3 nucleotides: TGTGCCAGCAGCTTATTCCGGGACAGAGCCTATGGCTACACCTTC.

The sample holds many counts of this clonotype. The CDR3 bases are TGTGCCAGCAGTTCGACAGGGGGGATCACAGATACGCAGTATTTT. As protein: CASSSTGGITDTQYF. V and J are TRBV28 and TRBJ2-3, with 9 bases identical to TRBD1. V trimming: 4 bases; J trimming: 2 bases; junction bases outside the gene matches: 4. CDR1 is MDHEN and CDR2 is SYDVKM in the germline V gene. The CDR3 runs 15 residues.

This rearrangement joins TRBV15 to TRBJ2-2; perhaps TRBD2 as D (6 bases). Germline loops: CDR1 LNHNV, CDR2 YYDKDF (reference sequence). The CDR3 length is 16 residues. V was pared by 3 bases and J by 9 bases, with 20 bases between. This chain's CDR3 is CATSSRSGGLDRELFF. CDR3 bases: TGTGCCACCAGCAGCCGCAGTGGAGGGCTCGACCGGGAGCTGTTTTTT. Full variable domain (rest looked up from reference TRBV15 and TRBJ2-2): DAMVIQNPRYQVTQFGKPVTLSCSQTLNHNVMYWYQQKSSQAPKLLFHYYDKDFNNEADTPDNFQSRRPNTSFCFLDIRSPGLGDTAMYLCATSSRSGGLDRELFFGEGSRLTVL.

At least ten counts were recorded for this clonotype. The rearrangement links TRBV20-1 to TRBJ2-1, with D tentatively TRBD2 (6 bases). This CDR3 is 12 amino acids long. Germline V gives CDR1 DFQATT, CDR2 SNEGSKA (reference sequence). V lost 6 bases to trimming and J lost 4 bases, with 10 bases between them. The CDR3 reads CSAVRGYNEQFF. The DNA for the CDR3 is TGCAGTGCAGTGCGGGGTTACAATGAGCAGTTCTTC.

This clonotype has at least ten counts. The gene calls are TRBV9 and TRBJ2-1; possibly TRBD2 for D (6 bases). Per germline, CDR1 SGDLS and CDR2 YYNGEE. The CDR3 is 14 amino acids. V lost 0 bases to trimming and J lost 6 bases, with 10 bases between them. CDR3 nucleotide sequence: TGTGCCAGCAGCGTAGCGGGAGAAGGCAATGAGCAGTTCTTC. This encodes CASSVAGEGNEQFF.